The clone carrying this T cell receptor beta chain was found many times. Its antigen is still unknown. This CDR3 has 15 amino acids. CDR1 SGHTA and CDR2 FQGTGA come from the germline V gene. Trimming left V 0 bases short and J 8 bases short, with 16 bases between. The data originate from a study of T cell repertoires in cytomegalovirus infection. For the study at large: In public TCR beta signatures, there were indications of both CMV infection and matching HLA type.

Findings of the study overall: Dominating the ex vivo response were HLA-C-restricted CMV-specific TCR beta clonotypes. Of the TCR beta families, the public ones yielded a cumulative frequency that identified carriers of CMV plus the relevant HLA.

TCRdb used MiXCR to reprocess the reads, holding one entry per CDR3 protein. The repertoire includes some 700,000 distinct CDR3 sequences, 35% of them detected once, and 2.5% to 3.5% sits in the top ten. This receptor was obtained from a human donor in good health (CMV status not recorded). Some clones in this sample may be carry-over from other donors' samples. The sample taken for sequencing was PBMCs. The rearrangement joins TRBV7-3 to TRBJ1-2; TRBD1 might be the D (5 bases). In DNA form, the CDR3 reads TGTGCCAGCAGCTTAACGGCAGGGACGATGGACGGCTACACCTTC. Protein product: CASSLTAGTMDGYTF.